This paragraph reports one T cell receptor (beta chain). Its specificity is unknown. This record belongs to a study of cytomegalovirus exposure and HLA in healthy donors. General study points: Three CMV-associated chains were confirmed in vitro to be specific for CMV antigens.

This CDR3 comprises 13 residues. The V gene's germline CDR1 is SEHNR and CDR2 FQNEAQ (reference sequence). The germline V and J ends were trimmed by 5 bases and 7 bases, with 14 bases remaining between them. Measured with immunoSEQ multiplex PCR; TCRdb has only the in-frame clones, and not every one. The repertoire holds roughly 140,000 clones, with approximately 86% as singletons. The receptor's source is a young man in good health and CMV-seropositive. The chain carries TRBV7-9 and TRBJ1-2, with a weak D call TRBD1 (5 bases). Material: PBMCs. The CDR3 reads CASSPQSQGGYTF. The CDR3 DNA follows: TGTGCCAGCAGCCCTCAAAGCCAGGGTGGCTACACCTTC.